This T cell receptor (beta chain) comes out of a study of T cells in Graves' hyperthyroidism and ophthalmopathy. RNA transcripts were the template for amplifying TCR beta CDR3 regions. The study used the HTBI primer set for a first-round RT-PCR of the TCR CDR3. A single record per CDR3 protein comes from TCRdb applying MiXCR to the multiplex PCR reads. This table has some 550,000 distinct CDR3 sequences, about a sixth appearing once. The CDR3 contains 16 residues. The germline CDR1 and CDR2 sequences are KGHSH and LQKENI. V was shortened by 6 bases and J by 4 bases, with 19 bases between the two germline ends.

Material for sequencing was blood. The rearrangement joins TRBV18 to TRBJ1-3; D is perhaps TRBD1 (6 bases). This sequence originates from a woman aged 40-49 years with Graves' ophthalmopathy. In nucleotides, the CDR3 is TGTGCCAGCTCGCCGGGGACAATCTCGGGAGGAAACACCATATATTTT. Protein: CASSPGTISGGNTIYF.